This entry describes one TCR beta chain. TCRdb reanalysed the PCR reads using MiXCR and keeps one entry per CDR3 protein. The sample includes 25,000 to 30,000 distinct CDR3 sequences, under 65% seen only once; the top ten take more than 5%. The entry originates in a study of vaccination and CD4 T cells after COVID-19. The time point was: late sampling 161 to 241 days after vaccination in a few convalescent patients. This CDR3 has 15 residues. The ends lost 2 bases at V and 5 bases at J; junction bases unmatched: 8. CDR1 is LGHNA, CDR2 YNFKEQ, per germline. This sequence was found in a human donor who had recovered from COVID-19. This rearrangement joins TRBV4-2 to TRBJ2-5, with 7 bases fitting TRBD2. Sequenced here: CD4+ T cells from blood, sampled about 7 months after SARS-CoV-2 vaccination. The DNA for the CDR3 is TGTGCCAGCAGCCAAATTACGGGGGAGGGGGAGACCCAGTACTTC. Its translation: CASSQITGEGETQYF.